This record covers a single T cell receptor beta chain. Its target is not known. The junction departs from germline at one end; a sequencing error may be responsible. This sample is drawn from a study of CD8+CD57+ T cells in acquired aplastic anemia. Using genomic DNA as the template, TCR beta VDJ and CDR3 profiling was carried out. TCRdb recomputed calls from the reads with MiXCR, one row per CDR3 protein. The sample has just over 200,000 distinct CDR3 sequences, 55% to 65% seen once. Patients selected for sequencing had displayed CD8+CD57+ cell expansion by flow cytometry. With no exception, the patients had severe acquired aplastic anemia. CDR1 is LNHNV, CDR2 YYDKDF, per germline (reference sequence). The CDR3 is 11 residues long. General observations from the study: Controls and patients did not differ significantly in CD8+ Simpson's diversity.

V and J are TRBV15 and TRBJ1-3; D unresolved. The sequence came from a human donor with aplastic anemia. The sequencing input was sorted CD4+, CD8+, or CD8+CD57+ T cells (not recorded which) from PBMCs. CDR3 amino acids: CATSSGSTIYF. The DNA for the CDR3 is TGTGCCACCAGCTCCGGAAGCACCATATATTTT.